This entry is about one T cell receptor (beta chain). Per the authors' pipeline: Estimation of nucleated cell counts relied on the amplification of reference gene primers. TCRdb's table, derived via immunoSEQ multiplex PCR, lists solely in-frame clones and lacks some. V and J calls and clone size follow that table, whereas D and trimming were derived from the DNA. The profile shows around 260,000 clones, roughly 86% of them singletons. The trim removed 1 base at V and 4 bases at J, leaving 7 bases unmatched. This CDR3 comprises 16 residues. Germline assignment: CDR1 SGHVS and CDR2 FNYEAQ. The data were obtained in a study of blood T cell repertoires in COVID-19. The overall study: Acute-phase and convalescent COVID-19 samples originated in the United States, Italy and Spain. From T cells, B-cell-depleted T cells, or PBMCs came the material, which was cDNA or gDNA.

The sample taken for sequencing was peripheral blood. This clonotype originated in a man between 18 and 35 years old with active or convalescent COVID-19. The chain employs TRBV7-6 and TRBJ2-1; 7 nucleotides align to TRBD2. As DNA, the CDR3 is TGTGCCAGCAGCTTAGGAACTAGCGCGCATTACAATGAGCAGTTCTTC. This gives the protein CASSLGTSAHYNEQFF.